The rows below give T cell receptor beta chains drawn from one sample of a study of cytomegalovirus exposure and HLA in healthy donors. The protocol was immunoSEQ multiplex PCR, while the TCRdb copy is restricted to in-frame clones and leaves out a portion. Of more than 100,000 clones in the sample, around 70% were seen once. The sequenced sample consisted of PBMCs. All receptors come from a woman aged 40 to 55 in good health and CMV-seropositive. The CDR3 runs from the conserved cysteine through the conserved F or W. The order of the fields is clone size, J gene, D gene, V gene, CDR3 DNA, CDR3 protein. A D gene is named only where the DNA matches it firmly. A clone size is listed for some rows: how often the clone was seen (once, few, many), or a class if it is expanded.

>-|TRBJ2-3|TRBD2|TRBV18
TGTGCCAGCTCACCACGGGCGGGGGGGCCGACAGATACGCAGTATTTT
CASSPRAGGPTDTQYF
>few|TRBJ2-5|TRBD1|TRBV6-1
TGTGCCATCGAGACCAGGGGGCGGGAGACCCAGTACTTC
CAIETRGRETQYF
>-|TRBJ1-2|-|TRBV5-1
TGCGCCAGCAGCACACAGGGAAACTATGGCTACACCTTC
CASSTQGNYGYTF
>-|TRBJ1-2|-|TRBV7-8
TGTGCCAGCAGCACAGGAGCCCTTGGCTACACCTTC
CASSTGALGYTF
>-|TRBJ1-3|TRBD1|TRBV5-4
TGTGCCAGCAGCGTAGGACAGGGAAACTCTGGAAACACCATATATTTT
CASSVGQGNSGNTIYF
>-|TRBJ2-3|-|TRBV5-1
TGCGCCAGCAGCTTGCTGGCGGGGACAGATACGCAGTATTTT
CASSLLAGTDTQYF
>-|TRBJ2-3|TRBD2|TRBV9
TGTGCCAGCAGCCCCCGTGGCGGGGGGTTGGCAGATACGCAGTATTTT
CASSPRGGGLADTQYF
>-|TRBJ2-7|TRBD2|TRBV25-1
TGTGCCAGCAGTGATCGGGGGGGACTCAGCTACGAGCAGTACTTC
CASSDRGGLSYEQYF
>-|TRBJ1-1|TRBD1|TRBV4-3
TGCGCCAGCAGCCAACATCCCGGAGGGGACAGGGGGCGCAGCGGCATGAACACTGAAGCTTTCTTT
CASSQHPGGDRGRSGMNTEAFF
>once|TRBJ2-5|-|TRBV19
TGTGCCAGTAGTGGCCGGGACTTACCTTGGGCCCAGTACTTC
CASSGRDLPWAQYF